Listed below are T cell receptor beta chains from one sample, sequenced in a study of blood T cell repertoires in COVID-19. Data came from immunoSEQ multiplex PCR; TCRdb stores just in-frame clones and leaves some out. The repertoire has 70,000 to 80,000 clones, about 80% of them found once; the top ten carry about an eighth. The source material was peripheral blood. The receptors derive from a human donor in a cohort sampled during active COVID-19. The CDR3 runs from the conserved cysteine through the conserved F or W. The D gene is left open where the match is weak.

v_gene: TRBV11-2
d_gene: .
j_gene: TRBJ1-3
CDR3aa: CASSSTTGNTIYF

v_gene: TRBV5-3
d_gene: TRBD2
j_gene: TRBJ2-1
CDR3aa: CARSLVGSGDTYNEQFF

v_gene: TRBV7-6
d_gene: .
j_gene: TRBJ2-7
CDR3aa: CASSFEGHRYYEQYF

v_gene: TRBV5-6
d_gene: TRBD1
j_gene: TRBJ2-1
CDR3aa: CASSFRLTGQGAYNEQFF

v_gene: TRBV5-5
d_gene: TRBD2
j_gene: TRBJ2-1
CDR3aa: CASSVSGGAWGEQFF

v_gene: TRBV6-4
d_gene: TRBD2
j_gene: TRBJ2-1
CDR3aa: CASSVTSGRDYNEQFF

v_gene: TRBV6-5
d_gene: .
j_gene: TRBJ2-3
CDR3aa: CASTPSGTDTQYF

v_gene: TRBV28
d_gene: .
j_gene: TRBJ1-2
CDR3aa: CASSLAGEGGYTF

v_gene: TRBV2
d_gene: .
j_gene: TRBJ2-5
CDR3aa: CASRAGPLGETQYF

v_gene: TRBV28
d_gene: .
j_gene: TRBJ1-2
CDR3aa: CASSLGAIYGYTF

v_gene: TRBV2
d_gene: TRBD1
j_gene: TRBJ1-1
CDR3aa: CASSVGQGTGNTEAFF

v_gene: TRBV7-3
d_gene: TRBD1
j_gene: TRBJ2-7
CDR3aa: CASSPTGSSYEQYF

v_gene: TRBV7-3
d_gene: TRBD1
j_gene: TRBJ1-2
CDR3aa: CASSSKQGSATF

v_gene: TRBV5-1
d_gene: .
j_gene: TRBJ2-7
CDR3aa: CASSLGQASSYEQYF

v_gene: TRBV5-6
d_gene: .
j_gene: TRBJ2-5
CDR3aa: CASSLVREKTQYF